One sample yielded the 14 T cell receptor beta chains listed below, sequenced in a study of blood T cell repertoires in COVID-19 (TCRdb year 2020). The library came from the immunoSEQ multiplex PCR assay. TCRdb stores this immuneACCESS table with in-frame sequences only. Part of the clones is absent; in the studies checked, under half of the shortfall reflects unresolved V genes, and no reason is known for the rest. The sample has over 600,000 clones on record, about 90% of them singletons. The ten largest clones represent about 0.24% of the sample. The sequencing input was peripheral blood. These receptors came from a woman under 30 with acute or convalescent COVID-19.

The chain employs TRBV24-1 and TRBJ2-1; no clear D. The CDR3 extends over 14 amino acids. Germline loops: CDR1 KGHDR, CDR2 SFDVKD. The germline V and J ends were trimmed by 2 bases and 4 bases, with 8 bases remaining between them. CDR3 bases: TGTGCCACCAGTGATTCCCCACGGTACAATGAGCAGTTCTTC. Translating gives CATSDSPRYNEQFF.

J is TRBJ2-3 and V is TRBV30; 14 positions match TRBD2. Germline V CDR1 and CDR2: GTSNPN, SVGIG (reference sequence). The CDR3 is made up of 14 amino acids. V lost 3 bases, J lost 7 bases, and 3 bases stayed unmatched. The CDR3 protein is CAWRTSGGVHTQYF. CDR3 bases: TGTGCCTGGAGGACTAGCGGGGGGGTACATACGCAGTATTTT.

The rearrangement joins TRBV20-1 to TRBJ1-2; D unclear. The CDR3 is made up of 12 amino acids. Trimming left V 3 bases short and J 2 bases short, with 7 bases between. The germline V gene encodes CDR1 DFQATT and CDR2 SNEGSKA (reference sequence). Here the CDR3 reads CSASGENYGYTF. DNA for the CDR3: TGCAGTGCTAGTGGGGAGAACTATGGCTACACCTTC.

The chain is built from TRBV7-2 and TRBJ2-1; D is possibly TRBD1 (5 bases). V was cut by 5 bases and J by 8 bases, with 16 bases left in between. CDR1 SGHTA and CDR2 FQGNSA come from the germline V gene. This CDR3 comprises 14 residues. The CDR3 protein is CASSPHPQGDEQFF. Written as DNA, the CDR3 is TGTGCCAGCAGCCCACACCCTCAGGGTGATGAGCAGTTCTTC.

This chain connects TRBV6-5 to TRBJ2-2, with 7 bases fitting TRBD1. This CDR3 is 15 amino acids long. The trim removed 4 bases at V and 2 bases at J, leaving 4 bases unmatched. The germline V gene has CDR1 MNHEY and CDR2 SVGAGI. Here the CDR3 DNA reads TGTGCCAGCAGTTGGGACAGATTAAACACCGGGGAGCTGTTTTTT. The encoded protein is CASSWDRLNTGELFF.

This rearrangement joins TRBV19 to TRBJ1-6, with 7 bases identical to TRBD1. In germline, CDR1 is LNHDA, CDR2 SQIVND (reference sequence). V lost 4 bases and J lost 7; bases outside the gene matches: 1. This CDR3 comprises 13 residues. In DNA form, the CDR3 reads TGTGCCAGTAGTAGGGACAGAAATTCACCCCTCCACTTT. Amino acid sequence: CASSRDRNSPLHF. Full variable domain (remainder filled in from reference TRBV19 and TRBJ1-6): DGGITQSPKYLFRKEGQNVTLSCEQNLNHDAMYWYRQDPGQGLRLIYYSQIVNDFQKGDIAEGYSVSREKKESFPLTVTSAQKNPTAFYLCASSRDRNSPLHFGNGTRLTVT.

This clone was observed a single time. CDR3 DNA: TGTGCCAGCAGTGACCCCTATGACAGGGGAGGCAGTGGCTACACCTTC. Protein sequence: CASSDPYDRGGSGYTF. This chain connects TRBV25-1 to TRBJ1-2; TRBD1 agrees at 8 bases. There are 16 residues in the CDR3. The junction had 13 bases not matched to a gene; V was cut back by 3 bases and J by 7 bases. From germline, CDR1 is MGHDK and CDR2 SYGVNS.

This clone came up once. The chain links TRBV5-1 to TRBJ2-7; TRBD1 agrees at 10 bases. Germline CDR1 reads SGHRS; CDR2 reads YFSETQ. The CDR3 length is 15 residues. J was trimmed by 7 bases and V by 0 bases; bases with no gene match: 7. This CDR3 is CASSLAPGQGREQYF. CDR3 coding DNA: TGCGCCAGCAGCTTGGCTCCGGGACAGGGGAGGGAGCAGTACTTC.

This sequence joins TRBV5-1 and TRBJ1-1; 8 positions agree with TRBD1. Trimming cost V 3 bases and J 7 bases; bases outside gene matches: 11. Germline CDR1 is SGHRS and CDR2 is YFSETQ. This CDR3 spans 15 amino acids. The CDR3 DNA follows: TGCGCCAGCAGCTCTACAGGGGGGAGTGAGAGTGAAGCTTTCTTT. This codes for CASSSTGGSESEAFF.

V is TRBV11-3 and J is TRBJ2-3; 10 positions match TRBD2. The trim removed 6 bases at V and 8 bases at J, leaving 14 bases unmatched. Germline V gene sequence: CDR1 SGHNT, CDR2 YENEEA. CDR3 length equals 16 residues. CDR3 DNA sequence: TGTGCCAGCAGTCGTCCACTAGCGGGGTGGGGTAGTACGCAGTATTTT. Translated: CASSRPLAGWGSTQYF.

The chain couples TRBV2 to TRBJ2-4, with D unresolved. The CDR3 is 14 amino acids. V was trimmed by 5 bases and J by 0 bases, leaving 8 bases between them. The germline V gene has CDR1 SNHLY and CDR2 FYNNEI. CDR3 protein: CASSTGRAKNIQYF. CDR3 DNA: TGTGCCAGCAGTACGGGTAGAGCCAAAAACATTCAGTACTTC.

V is TRBV7-6 and J is TRBJ2-7, with TRBD1 matching 7 bases. The junction had 7 bases not matched to a gene; V was cut back by 5 bases and J by 3 bases. Looked up from germline, CDR1 is SGHVS and CDR2 is FNYEAQ. This CDR3 is 14 amino acids long. CDR3 in DNA: TGTGCCAGCAGCCACAGGGGACCCTTCTACGAGCAGTACTTC. Its protein is CASSHRGPFYEQYF. Based on the CDR3 plus reference TRBV7-6 and TRBJ2-7, the full variable domain is GAGVSQSPRYKVTKRGQDVALRCDPISGHVSLYWYRQALGQGPEFLTYFNYEAQQDKSGLPNDRFSAERPEGSISTLTIQRTEQRDSAMYRCASSHRGPFYEQYFGPGTRLTVT.

This chain uses TRBV4-2 with TRBJ1-5; D gene unclear. Germline V gene lookup returns CDR1 LGHNA and CDR2 YNFKEQ. V was shortened by 1 base and J by 5 bases, with 9 bases between the two germline ends. CDR3 length equals 14 residues. The CDR3 here is CASSQGELDQPQHF. CDR3 DNA: TGTGCCAGCAGCCAAGGTGAGCTGGATCAGCCCCAGCATTTT.

The chain carries TRBV20-1 and TRBJ1-5; D ambiguous. CDR1 and CDR2 (germline): DFQATT, SNEGSKA (reference sequence). V was cut by 3 bases and J by 6 bases, with 15 bases left in between. The CDR3 is made up of 14 amino acids. CDR3 loop: CSASGGVLFQPQHF. The DNA of the CDR3 is TGCAGTGCTAGTGGCGGGGTTTTATTTCAGCCCCAGCATTTT.